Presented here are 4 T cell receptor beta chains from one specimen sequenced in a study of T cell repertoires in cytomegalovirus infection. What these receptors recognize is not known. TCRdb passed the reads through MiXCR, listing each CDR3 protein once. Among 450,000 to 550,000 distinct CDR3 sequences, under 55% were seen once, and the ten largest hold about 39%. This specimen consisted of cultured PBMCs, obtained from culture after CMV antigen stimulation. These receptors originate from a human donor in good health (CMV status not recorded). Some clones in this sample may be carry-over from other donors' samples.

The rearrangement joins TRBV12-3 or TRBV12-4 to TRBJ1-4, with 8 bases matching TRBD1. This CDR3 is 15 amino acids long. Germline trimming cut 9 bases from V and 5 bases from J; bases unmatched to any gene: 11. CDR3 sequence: CASSGGADHNEKLFF. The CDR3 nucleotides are TGTGCCAGTTCAGGGGGCGCGGACCACAATGAAAAACTGTTTTTT.

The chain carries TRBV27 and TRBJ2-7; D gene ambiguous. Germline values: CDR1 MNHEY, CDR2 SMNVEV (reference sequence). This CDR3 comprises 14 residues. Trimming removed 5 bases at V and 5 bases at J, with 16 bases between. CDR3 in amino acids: CASSPPSGFHEQYF. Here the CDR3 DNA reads TGTGCCAGCAGTCCACCCTCCGGGTTCCACGAGCAGTACTTC.

DNA for the CDR3: TGTGCCAGCAGCACCTGGACAGTTCGGCAGTTCTTC. Encoded protein: CASSTWTVRQFF. This chain links TRBV11-2 with TRBJ2-1, with D possibly matching TRBD1 (6 bases). Germline lookup yields CDR1 SGHAT and CDR2 FQNNGV. The CDR3 contains 12 residues. V dropped 5 bases and J dropped 12 bases, with 14 bases sitting between them. The whole variable domain, filled in from reference TRBV11-2 and TRBJ2-1, reads EAGVAQSPRYKIIEKRQSVAFWCNPISGHATLYWYQQILGQGPKLLIQFQNNGVVDDSQLPKDRFSAERLKGVDSTLKIQPAKLEDSAVYLCASSTWTVRQFFGPGTRLTVL.

CDR3 bases: TGTGCCAGCAGTTTTGAAGGGCCAGAGACCCAGTACTTC. Protein product: CASSFEGPETQYF. The chain recombines TRBV12-3 or TRBV12-4 with TRBJ2-5; no clear D. The CDR3 length is 13 residues. V was pared by 3 bases and J by 4 bases, with 9 bases between.